The entry below gives a single T cell receptor beta chain sequence along with its context. Trimming removed 0 bases from V and 7 bases from J; junction bases left unmatched: 9. CDR3 length: 15 amino acids. The V gene's germline CDR1 is GTSNPN and CDR2 SVGIG (reference sequence). The method was immunoSEQ multiplex PCR; TCRdb's version includes in-frame clones alone and lacks a portion of them. The sample has about 140,000 clones, around 77% seen once. The data originate from a study of cytotoxic CD8 clonotypes in ibrutinib-treated CLL. Looking at the study overall: Partial response was seen in roughly 24 patients and complete response in 2; after median around 69 months, roughly 14 stayed remitted, about 12 progressed.

The sequences come from PBMCs, collected after 12 months of ibrutinib treatment. The chain joins TRBV30 to TRBJ2-7; 10 bases align to TRBD2. The receptor's source is a human donor with chronic lymphocytic leukemia. The CDR3 spells CAWSVKREGFDEQYF. CDR3 nucleotides: TGTGCCTGGAGTGTCAAGCGGGAGGGCTTCGATGAGCAGTACTTC.